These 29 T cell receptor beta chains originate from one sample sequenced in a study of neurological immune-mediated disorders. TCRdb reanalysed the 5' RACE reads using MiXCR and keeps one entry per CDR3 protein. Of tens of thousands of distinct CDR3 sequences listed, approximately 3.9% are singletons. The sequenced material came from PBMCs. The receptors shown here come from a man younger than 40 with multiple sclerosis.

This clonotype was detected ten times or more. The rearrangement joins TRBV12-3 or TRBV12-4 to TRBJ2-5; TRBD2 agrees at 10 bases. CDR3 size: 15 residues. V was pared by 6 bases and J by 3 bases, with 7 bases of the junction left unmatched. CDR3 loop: CASSLAGTSEETQYF. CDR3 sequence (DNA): TGTGCCAGCAGCCTCGCGGGGACTAGCGAAGAGACCCAGTACTTC.

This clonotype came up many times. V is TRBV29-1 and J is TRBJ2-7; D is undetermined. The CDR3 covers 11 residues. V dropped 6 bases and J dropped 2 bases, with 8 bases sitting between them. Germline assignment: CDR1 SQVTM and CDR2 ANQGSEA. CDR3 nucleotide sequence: TGCAGCGTATCCATTGCCTACGAGCAGTACTTC. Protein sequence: CSVSIAYEQYF.

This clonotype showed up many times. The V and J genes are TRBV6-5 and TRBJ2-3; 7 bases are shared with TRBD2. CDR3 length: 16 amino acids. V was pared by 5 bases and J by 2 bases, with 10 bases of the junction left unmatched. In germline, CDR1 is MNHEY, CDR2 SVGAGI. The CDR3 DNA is TGTGCCAGCAGTCCAGACCTAGCGGCGGTCACAGATACGCAGTATTTT. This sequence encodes CASSPDLAAVTDTQYF.

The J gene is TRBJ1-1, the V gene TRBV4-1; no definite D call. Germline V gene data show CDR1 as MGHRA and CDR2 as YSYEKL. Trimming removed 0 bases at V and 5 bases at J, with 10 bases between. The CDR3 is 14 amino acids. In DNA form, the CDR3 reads TGCGCCAGCAGCCAAGATAACAGAGCTACTGAAGCTTTCTTT. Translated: CASSQDNRATEAFF.

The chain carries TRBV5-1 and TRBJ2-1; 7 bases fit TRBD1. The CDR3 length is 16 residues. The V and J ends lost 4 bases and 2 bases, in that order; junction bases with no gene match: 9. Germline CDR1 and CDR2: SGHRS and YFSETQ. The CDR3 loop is CASSEGARAPYNEQFF. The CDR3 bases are TGCGCCAGCAGCGAGGGGGCCCGGGCCCCCTACAATGAGCAGTTCTTC.

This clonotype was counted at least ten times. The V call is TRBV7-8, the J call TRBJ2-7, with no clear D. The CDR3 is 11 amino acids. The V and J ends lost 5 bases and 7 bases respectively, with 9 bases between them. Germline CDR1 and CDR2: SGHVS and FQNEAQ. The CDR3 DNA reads TGTGCCAGCAGCCCGGCTGGGGAGCAGTACTTC. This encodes CASSPAGEQYF. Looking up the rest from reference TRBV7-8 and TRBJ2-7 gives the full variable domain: GAGVSQSPRYKVAKRGQDVALRCDPISGHVSLFWYQQALGQGPEFLTYFQNEAQLDKSGLPSDRFFAERPEGSVSTLKIQRTQQEDSAVYLCASSPAGEQYFGPGTRLTVT.

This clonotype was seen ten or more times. Here the CDR3 reads CASSGIATQYF. The CDR3 nucleotides read TGTGCCAGCAGTGGGATAGCTACGCAGTATTTT. This rearrangement joins TRBV2 to TRBJ2-3; D is unclear. Between the trimmed V and J ends, which lost 4 bases and 8 bases, there was a span of 7 bases. There are 11 residues in the CDR3. Germline V gene lookup returns CDR1 SNHLY and CDR2 FYNNEI.

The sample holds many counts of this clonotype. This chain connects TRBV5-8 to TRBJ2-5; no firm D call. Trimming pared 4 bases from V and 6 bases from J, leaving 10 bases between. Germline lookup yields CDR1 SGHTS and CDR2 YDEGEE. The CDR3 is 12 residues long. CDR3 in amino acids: CASSPSWKTQYF. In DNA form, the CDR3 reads TGTGCCAGCAGCCCCAGTTGGAAGACCCAGTACTTC.

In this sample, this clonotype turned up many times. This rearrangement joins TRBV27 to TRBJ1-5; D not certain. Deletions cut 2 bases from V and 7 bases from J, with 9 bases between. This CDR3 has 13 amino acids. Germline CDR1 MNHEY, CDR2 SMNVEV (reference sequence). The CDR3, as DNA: TGTGCCAGCAGTTTAGCGGGGAGCCAGCCCCAGCATTTT. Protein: CASSLAGSQPQHF.

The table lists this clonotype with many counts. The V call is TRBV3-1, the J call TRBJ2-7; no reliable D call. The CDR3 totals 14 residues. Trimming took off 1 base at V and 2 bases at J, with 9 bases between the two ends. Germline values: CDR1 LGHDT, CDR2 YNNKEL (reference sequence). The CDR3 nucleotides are TGTGCCAGCAGCCAAGGGGCCCGGACCTACGAGCAGTACTTC. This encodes CASSQGARTYEQYF.

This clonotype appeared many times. The CDR3: CASSLAPDRNQPQHF. The DNA of the CDR3 is TGTGCCAGCAGCCTAGCCCCCGACAGAAATCAGCCCCAGCATTTT. V gene TRBV9 combines with J gene TRBJ1-5; possibly TRBD1 for D (5 bases). The V and J ends lost 4 bases and 4 bases respectively, with 15 bases between them. The CDR3 covers 15 residues. CDR1 is SGDLS, CDR2 YYNGEE, per germline. The complete variable domain, with remaining parts taken from reference TRBV9 and TRBJ1-5, reads DSGVTQTPKHLITATGQRVTLRCSPRSGDLSVYWYQQSLDQGLQFLIQYYNGEERAKGNILERFSAQQFPDLHSELNLSSLELGDSALYFCASSLAPDRNQPQHFGDGTRLSIL.

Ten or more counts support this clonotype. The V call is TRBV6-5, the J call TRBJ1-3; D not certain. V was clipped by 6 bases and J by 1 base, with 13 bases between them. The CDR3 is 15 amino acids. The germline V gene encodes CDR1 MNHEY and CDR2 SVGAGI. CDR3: CASRSDPTSGNTIYF. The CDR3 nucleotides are TGTGCCAGCAGATCGGACCCCACATCTGGAAACACCATATATTTT.

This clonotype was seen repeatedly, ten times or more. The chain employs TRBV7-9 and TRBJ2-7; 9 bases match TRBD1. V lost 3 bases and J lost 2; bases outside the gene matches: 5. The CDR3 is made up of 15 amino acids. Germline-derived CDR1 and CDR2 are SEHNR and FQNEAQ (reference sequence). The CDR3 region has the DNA TGTGCCAGCAGCTTGTGGGGACAGGGCGCCTACGAGCAGTACTTC. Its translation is CASSLWGQGAYEQYF.

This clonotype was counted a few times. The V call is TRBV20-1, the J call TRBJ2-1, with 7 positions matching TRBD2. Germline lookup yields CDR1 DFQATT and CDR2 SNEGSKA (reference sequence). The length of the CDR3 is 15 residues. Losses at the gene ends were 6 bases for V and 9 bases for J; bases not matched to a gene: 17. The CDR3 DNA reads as TGCAGTGCCTTTAGCAGGACTAGTATTCAGGGTGAGCAGTTCTTC. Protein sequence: CSAFSRTSIQGEQFF.

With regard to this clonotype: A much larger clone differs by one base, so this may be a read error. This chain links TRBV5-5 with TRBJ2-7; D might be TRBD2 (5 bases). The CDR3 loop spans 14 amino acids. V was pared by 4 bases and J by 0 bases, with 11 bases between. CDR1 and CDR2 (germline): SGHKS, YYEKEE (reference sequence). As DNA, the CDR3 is TGTGCCAGCAGCCTTACGACTAACTCCTACGAGCAGTACGTC. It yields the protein CASSLTTNSYEQYV.

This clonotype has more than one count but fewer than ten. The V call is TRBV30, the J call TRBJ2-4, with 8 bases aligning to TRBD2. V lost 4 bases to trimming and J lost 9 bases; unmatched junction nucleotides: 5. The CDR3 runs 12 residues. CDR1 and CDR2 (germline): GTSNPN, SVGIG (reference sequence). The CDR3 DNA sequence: TGTGCCTGGACGGGACTAGAAGGCATTCAGTACTTC. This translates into CAWTGLEGIQYF. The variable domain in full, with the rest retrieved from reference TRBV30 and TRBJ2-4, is SQTIHQWPATLVQPVGSPLSLECTVEGTSNPNLYWYRQAAGRGLQLLFYSVGIGQISSEVPQNLSASRPQDRQFILSSKKLLLSDSGFYLCAWTGLEGIQYFGAGTRLSVL.

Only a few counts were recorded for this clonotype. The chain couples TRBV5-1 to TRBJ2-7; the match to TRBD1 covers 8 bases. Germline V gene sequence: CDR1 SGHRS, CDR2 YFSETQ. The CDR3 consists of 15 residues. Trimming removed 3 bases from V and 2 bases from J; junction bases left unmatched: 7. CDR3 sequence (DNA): TGCGCCAGCAGCTGGATGACAGGGGAGACCTACGAGCAGTACTTC. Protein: CASSWMTGETYEQYF. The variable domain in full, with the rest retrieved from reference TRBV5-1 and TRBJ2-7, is KAGVTQTPRYLIKTRGQQVTLSCSPISGHRSVSWYQQTPGQGLQFLFEYFSETQRNKGNFPGRFSGRQFSNSRSEMNVSTLELGDSALYLCASSWMTGETYEQYFGPGTRLTVT.

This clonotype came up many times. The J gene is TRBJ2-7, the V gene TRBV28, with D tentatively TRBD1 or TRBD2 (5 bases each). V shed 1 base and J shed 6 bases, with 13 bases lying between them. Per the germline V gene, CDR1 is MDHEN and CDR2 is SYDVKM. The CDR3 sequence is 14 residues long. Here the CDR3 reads CASSLYGPGTEQYF. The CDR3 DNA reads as TGTGCCAGCAGTTTATACGGGCCTGGGACCGAGCAGTACTTC.

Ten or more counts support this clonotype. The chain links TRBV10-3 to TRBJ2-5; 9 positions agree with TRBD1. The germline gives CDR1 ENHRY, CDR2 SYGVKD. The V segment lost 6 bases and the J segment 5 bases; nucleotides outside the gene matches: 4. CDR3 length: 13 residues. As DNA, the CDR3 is TGTGCCATCAGGGGGACAGGGTTTGAGACCCAGTACTTC. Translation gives CAIRGTGFETQYF.

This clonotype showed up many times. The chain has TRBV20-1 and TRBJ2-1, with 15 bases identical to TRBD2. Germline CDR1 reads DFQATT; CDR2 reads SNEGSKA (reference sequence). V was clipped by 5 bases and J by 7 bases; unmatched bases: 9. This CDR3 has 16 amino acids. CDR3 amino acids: CSAPGLAGGNRNEQFF. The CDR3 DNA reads TGCAGTGCTCCCGGACTAGCGGGAGGGAATAGGAATGAGCAGTTCTTC.

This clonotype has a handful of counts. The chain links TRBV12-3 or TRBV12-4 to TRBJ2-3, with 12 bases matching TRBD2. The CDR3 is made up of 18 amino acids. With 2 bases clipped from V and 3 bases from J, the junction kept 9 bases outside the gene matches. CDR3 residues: CASSLINLGLAGTDTQYF. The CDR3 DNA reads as TGTGCCAGCAGTTTAATTAATCTCGGACTAGCGGGGACAGATACGCAGTATTTT.

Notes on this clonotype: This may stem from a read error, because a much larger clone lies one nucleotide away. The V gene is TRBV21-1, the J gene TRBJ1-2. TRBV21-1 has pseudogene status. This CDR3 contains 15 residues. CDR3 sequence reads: CASSKGVRTPLGYTF. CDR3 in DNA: TGTGCCAGCAGCAAAGGTGTCAGGACCCCACTAGGCTACACCTTC.

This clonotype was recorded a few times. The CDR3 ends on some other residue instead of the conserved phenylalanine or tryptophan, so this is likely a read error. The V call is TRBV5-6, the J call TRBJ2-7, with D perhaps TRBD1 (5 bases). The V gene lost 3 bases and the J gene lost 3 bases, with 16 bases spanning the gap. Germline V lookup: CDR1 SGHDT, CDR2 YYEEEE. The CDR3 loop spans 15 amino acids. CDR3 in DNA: TGTGCCAGCAGCTCCGCGGATGGACACATCTACGAGCAGTACAAC. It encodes CASSSADGHIYEQYN.

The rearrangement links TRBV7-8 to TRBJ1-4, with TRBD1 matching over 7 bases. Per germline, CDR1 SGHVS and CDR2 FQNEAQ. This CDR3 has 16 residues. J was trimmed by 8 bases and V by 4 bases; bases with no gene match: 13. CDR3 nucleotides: TGTGCCAGCAGCTCCAAATCGGACAGGAGAAGGGAAAAACTGTTTTTT. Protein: CASSSKSDRRREKLFF.

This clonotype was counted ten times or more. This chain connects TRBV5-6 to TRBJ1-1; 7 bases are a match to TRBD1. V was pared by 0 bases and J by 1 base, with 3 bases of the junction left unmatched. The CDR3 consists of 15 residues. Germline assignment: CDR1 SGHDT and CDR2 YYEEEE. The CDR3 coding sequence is TGTGCCAGCAGCTTGGGGGGGACAGCGAACACTGAAGCTTTCTTT. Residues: CASSLGGTANTEAFF.

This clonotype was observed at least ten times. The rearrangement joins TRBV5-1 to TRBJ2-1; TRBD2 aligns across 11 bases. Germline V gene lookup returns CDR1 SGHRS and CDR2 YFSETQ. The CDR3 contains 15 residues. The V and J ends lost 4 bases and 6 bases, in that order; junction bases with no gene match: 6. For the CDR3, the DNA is TGCGCCAGCAGCACGGGACTAGCGGTCCTCAATGAGCAGTTCTTC. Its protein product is CASSTGLAVLNEQFF.

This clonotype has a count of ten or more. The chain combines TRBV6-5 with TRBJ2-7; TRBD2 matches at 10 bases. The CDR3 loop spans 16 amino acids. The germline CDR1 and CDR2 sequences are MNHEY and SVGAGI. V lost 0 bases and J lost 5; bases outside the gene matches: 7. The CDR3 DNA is TGTGCCAGCAGTTACTCCTTGAGGGGACTAGCGAACGAGCAGTACTTC. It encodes CASSYSLRGLANEQYF.

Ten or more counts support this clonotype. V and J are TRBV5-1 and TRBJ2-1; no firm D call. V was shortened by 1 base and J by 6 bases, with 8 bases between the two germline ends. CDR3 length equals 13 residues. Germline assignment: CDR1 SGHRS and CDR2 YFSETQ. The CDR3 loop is CASSLISGNEQFF. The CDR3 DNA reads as TGCGCCAGCAGCTTGATATCGGGCAATGAGCAGTTCTTC.

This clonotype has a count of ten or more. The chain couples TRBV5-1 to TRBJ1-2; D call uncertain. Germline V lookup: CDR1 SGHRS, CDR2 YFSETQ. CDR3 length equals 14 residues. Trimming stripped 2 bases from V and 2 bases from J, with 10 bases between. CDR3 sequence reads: CASSFNTLNYGYTF. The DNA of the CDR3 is TGCGCCAGCAGCTTCAACACCCTCAACTATGGCTACACCTTC.